This is a list of T cell receptor beta chains from one sample in a study of blood T cell repertoires in COVID-19. The repertoire was sequenced with immunoSEQ multiplex PCR; TCRdb's copy has only in-frame clones and lacks some. In the table there are 130,000 or so clones, roughly 83% of which are singletons. The sequenced sample consisted of peripheral blood. The receptor source for this set is a woman aged 70-85 years with COVID-19, enrolled during active disease. Both conserved end residues are part of each CDR3. D genes are given only for firm matches. For some rows the clone size is stated as once, few or many, or as a class when expanded; others skip it.

V	size	length	D	J	CDR3	DNA
TRBV7-2	NA	16	TRBD2	TRBJ2-7	CASSLVGTKSTREQYF	TGTGCCAGCAGCTTAGTAGGGACTAAGAGTACGAGGGAGCAGTACTTC
TRBV12-3/TRBV12-4	NA	13	TRBD1	TRBJ1-2	CASRRDRAYGYTF	TGTGCCAGCAGGAGGGACAGAGCCTATGGCTACACCTTC
TRBV27	NA	15	NA	TRBJ1-4	CASSLGGRANEKLFF	TGTGCCAGCAGTCTGGGGGGTAGGGCTAATGAAAAACTGTTTTTT
TRBV9	NA	15	TRBD1	TRBJ2-1	CASSVRQGSSNEQFF	TGTGCCAGCAGCGTCCGACAGGGGAGTAGCAATGAGCAGTTCTTC
TRBV24-1	NA	13	NA	TRBJ2-3	CATSDRATDTQYF	TGTGCCACCAGTGACAGGGCCACAGATACGCAGTATTTT
TRBV2	NA	12	NA	TRBJ1-6	CASGQHNSPLHF	TGTGCCAGCGGACAGCATAATTCACCCCTCCACTTT
TRBV7-2	NA	16	NA	TRBJ1-3	CASSLERAVSGNTIYF	TGTGCCAGCAGCTTAGAGCGGGCAGTCTCTGGAAACACCATATATTTT
TRBV6-5	NA	14	TRBD1	TRBJ1-2	CASSYPGGAGGYTF	TGTGCCAGCAGTTACCCAGGGGGCGCGGGTGGCTACACCTTC
TRBV24-1	NA	14	TRBD2	TRBJ2-7	CATSDSSGGYEQYF	TGTGCCACCAGTGATTCAAGCGGGGGCTACGAGCAGTACTTC
TRBV11-2	NA	13	TRBD1	TRBJ1-6	CASSGTGGLPLHF	TGTGCCAGTTCCGGGACAGGGGGTTTACCCCTCCACTTT
TRBV5-4	NA	13	NA	TRBJ2-7	CASSYLQGFEQYF	TGTGCCAGCAGCTACCTACAGGGTTTCGAGCAGTACTTC
TRBV9	once	19	TRBD1	TRBJ1-1	CASNQADWDRLETNTEAFF	TGTGCCAGCAACCAAGCGGACTGGGACAGACTCGAAACGAACACTGAAGCTTTCTTT
TRBV5-4	NA	16	TRBD2	TRBJ2-1	CASSFSGTSGVNEQFF	TGTGCCAGCAGCTTCTCCGGGACTAGCGGGGTAAACGAGCAGTTCTTC
TRBV12-5	NA	18	TRBD1	TRBJ2-6	CASGLSGTGGSGANVLTF	TGTGCTAGTGGTTTGTCCGGGACAGGGGGCTCTGGGGCCAACGTCCTGACTTTC
TRBV7-8	NA	17	NA	TRBJ1-6	CASSFGQSSSYNSPLHF	TGTGCCAGCAGCTTCGGACAGTCGAGCTCCTATAATTCACCCCTCCACTTT
TRBV19	NA	16	TRBD1	TRBJ1-1	CASSLGQGRGNTEAFF	TGTGCCAGTAGTCTAGGACAGGGGCGAGGGAACACTGAAGCTTTCTTT
TRBV18	NA	14	NA	TRBJ1-4	CASSPPGGNEKLFF	TGTGCCAGCTCACCACCCGGGGGAAATGAAAAACTGTTTTTT
TRBV7-2	few	19	NA	TRBJ2-1	CASSGDPSDWRSSYNEQFF	TGTGCCAGCAGCGGAGACCCGTCTGACTGGCGTAGTTCCTACAATGAGCAGTTCTTC
TRBV12-3/TRBV12-4	once	13	TRBD1	TRBJ2-7	CASSWTGRYEQYF	TGTGCCAGCAGTTGGACAGGGAGGTACGAGCAGTACTTC
TRBV6-5	NA	13	NA	TRBJ1-1	CASITPRNTEAFF	TGTGCCAGCATCACACCCAGAAACACTGAAGCTTTCTTT
TRBV30	NA	14	NA	TRBJ1-1	CAKSRGELNTEAFF	TGTGCCAAGAGCAGGGGTGAGTTGAACACTGAAGCTTTCTTT
TRBV30	few	17	TRBD1	TRBJ1-6	CAWSRDRGRTYNSPLHF	TGTGCCTGGAGCCGGGACAGGGGGCGAACCTATAATTCACCCCTCCACTTT
TRBV19	NA	16	TRBD1	TRBJ1-1	CASSRQGAILNTEAFF	TGTGCCAGTAGCCGACAGGGGGCCATACTGAACACTGAAGCTTTCTTT
TRBV3-1/TRBV3-2	NA	16	NA	TRBJ2-7	CASSQELQGLAYEQYF	TGTGCCAGCAGCCAAGAACTCCAGGGCCTAGCCTACGAGCAGTACTTC